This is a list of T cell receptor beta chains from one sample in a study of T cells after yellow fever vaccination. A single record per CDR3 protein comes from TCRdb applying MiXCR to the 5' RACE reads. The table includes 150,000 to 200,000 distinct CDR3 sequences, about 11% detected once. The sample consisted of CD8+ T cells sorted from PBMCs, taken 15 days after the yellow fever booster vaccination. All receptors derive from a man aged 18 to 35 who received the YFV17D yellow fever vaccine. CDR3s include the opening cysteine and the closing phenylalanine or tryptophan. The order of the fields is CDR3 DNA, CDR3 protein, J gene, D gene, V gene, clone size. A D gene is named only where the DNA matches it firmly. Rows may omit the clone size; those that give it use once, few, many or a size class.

TGTGCCAGCAGTTACTCACAGGGAGGGTGGTACAATGAGCAGTTCTTC | CASSYSQGGWYNEQFF | TRBJ2-1 | - | TRBV6-2/TRBV6-3 | -
TGTGCCAGCAGTCGTAGCACCTACAATGAGCAGTTCTTC | CASSRSTYNEQFF | TRBJ2-1 | - | TRBV6-5 | few
TGTGCCAGCAGCTTGGGGTACACTGAAGCTTTCTTT | CASSLGYTEAFF | TRBJ1-1 | - | TRBV7-9 | many
TGCGCCAGCAGTAATAGCGGGGGAGGGAGTGAGCAGTTCTTC | CASSNSGGGSEQFF | TRBJ2-1 | TRBD2 | TRBV4-3 | few
TGCGCCAGCGCGTCAATGGCTAGCGGAAACAATGAGCAGTTCTTC | CASASMASGNNEQFF | TRBJ2-1 | TRBD2 | TRBV5-1 | -
TGTGCCAGCAGCCAAGTAGCGGGGGGCAACAATGAGCAGTTCTTC | CASSQVAGGNNEQFF | TRBJ2-1 | TRBD2 | TRBV4-2 | -
TGTGCCAGCAGCCCGGGGACTATTTCTTATGATACGCAGTATTTT | CASSPGTISYDTQYF | TRBJ2-3 | TRBD2 | TRBV7-3 | few
TGCGCCAGCAGCCCCCGGCAGGACCTCGGGGAGCTGTTTTTT | CASSPRQDLGELFF | TRBJ2-2 | - | TRBV4-1 | few
TGTGCCACTACAGGGGGACCTGAAGCTTTCTTT | CATTGGPEAFF | TRBJ1-1 | TRBD1 | TRBV19 | -
TGTGCCAGCAGCTCGGGACAGGGGACAGATACGCAGTATTTT | CASSSGQGTDTQYF | TRBJ2-3 | TRBD1 | TRBV7-3 | many
TGCGCCAGCAGCCAAGGGGAAGGACTAGCGGGGGACGAGCAGTACTTC | CASSQGEGLAGDEQYF | TRBJ2-7 | TRBD2 | TRBV4-3 | many
TGCGCCAGCAGCCACACTAGCGGGGAGCAGTTCTTC | CASSHTSGEQFF | TRBJ2-1 | TRBD2 | TRBV4-1 | many
TGTGCCAGCAGTCAGAGCGGGGCGAGCTCCTACAATGAGCAGTTCTTC | CASSQSGASSYNEQFF | TRBJ2-1 | TRBD2 | TRBV6-5 | -
TGTGCCAGCAGCTTAGGGCCGGGACAGGTTCGGGGGAAAGAGACCCAGTACTTC | CASSLGPGQVRGKETQYF | TRBJ2-5 | TRBD1 | TRBV7-6 | many
TGTGCCAGCAGCGTCTCGTTAGGTGAGCAGTTCTTC | CASSVSLGEQFF | TRBJ2-1 | - | TRBV9 | -
TGTGCCAGCAGCCAAGCGGGACTAGCGGGGTCCAAAAACATTCAGTACTTC | CASSQAGLAGSKNIQYF | TRBJ2-4 | TRBD2 | TRBV3-1 | few
TGTGCCAGCAGTTACTCGACCCAAAACACCGGGGAGCTGTTTTTT | CASSYSTQNTGELFF | TRBJ2-2 | - | TRBV6-6 | few
TGCGCCAGCAGCCAAGGGATCGGGGATCAGCCCCAGCATTTT | CASSQGIGDQPQHF | TRBJ1-5 | - | TRBV4-3 | many
TGTGCCAGCAGCGGACTTCCGAACGAGAGTTCACCCCTCCACTTT | CASSGLPNESSPLHF | TRBJ1-6 | - | TRBV7-8 | few
TGTGCCAGCAGCTTAGATGGCGGGGGCCGCACAGATACGCAGTATTTT | CASSLDGGGRTDTQYF | TRBJ2-3 | - | TRBV7-6 | many
TGTGCCTCTGCGGCCCGGGACAGCTCCTACAATGAGCAGTTCTTC | CASAARDSSYNEQFF | TRBJ2-1 | TRBD1 | TRBV7-6 | -
TGTGCCAGCAGTTCGACTAGCGGGGGGGCCGGGCTCAATGAGCAGTTCTTC | CASSSTSGGAGLNEQFF | TRBJ2-1 | TRBD2 | TRBV2 | few
TGCGCCAGCACCTTTACGGGCACCGGGGAGCTGTTTTTT | CASTFTGTGELFF | TRBJ2-2 | - | TRBV5-1 | -
TGTGCCAGCAGTGACGGGGCCGGGGGTGCAGATACGCAGTATTTT | CASSDGAGGADTQYF | TRBJ2-3 | - | TRBV6-4 | -
TGCGCCAGCAGCCAAGGGCAACAGGGCTTCTACAATGAGCAGTTCTTC | CASSQGQQGFYNEQFF | TRBJ2-1 | - | TRBV4-3 | few
TGCGCCAGCAAACCCGAGGGCGGGGGCACAGATACGCAGTATTTT | CASKPEGGGTDTQYF | TRBJ2-3 | - | TRBV5-1 | many
TGTGCCAGCAGCCTAAGTAGCGGGGGCCTCTACGAGCAGTACTTC | CASSLSSGGLYEQYF | TRBJ2-7 | TRBD2 | TRBV14 | few
TGCAGCGTTGTGAAATCCGGGGCCGAGCAGTACTTC | CSVVKSGAEQYF | TRBJ2-7 | - | TRBV29-1 | few
TGTGCCAGTATGGACTTCTCTGGGGCCAACGTCCTGACTTTC | CASMDFSGANVLTF | TRBJ2-6 | - | TRBV6-5 | few
TGTGCCAGCAGCCAAGATTCCCGGTACGGCACAGATACGCAGTATTTT | CASSQDSRYGTDTQYF | TRBJ2-3 | - | TRBV14 | -
TGTGCCAGCAGCAGGGACAGCTTCAATCAGCCCCAGCATTTT | CASSRDSFNQPQHF | TRBJ1-5 | TRBD1 | TRBV28 | few
TGTGCCAGCAGCTTTTTGTCAGGGGGCCCCAACACTGAAGCTTTCTTT | CASSFLSGGPNTEAFF | TRBJ1-1 | TRBD1 | TRBV7-2 | few
TGCAGTACCGGAAAGGGTGGAACTGAAGCTTTCTTT | CSTGKGGTEAFF | TRBJ1-1 | - | TRBV20-1 | few
TGTGCCAGCAGCTCCGGGACTGCTGAGCAGTTCTTC | CASSSGTAEQFF | TRBJ2-1 | - | TRBV5-4 | -
TGTGCCAGCAGCCTAGGCTGGAGCAGCCAAGAGACCCAGTACTTC | CASSLGWSSQETQYF | TRBJ2-5 | - | TRBV7-6 | -
TGCGCCAGCAGCCGGCGGGGACTAGCGGCGGAGACCCAGTACTTC | CASSRRGLAAETQYF | TRBJ2-5 | TRBD2 | TRBV4-1 | many
TGTGCCAGCAGCTTAAGGACAGGGGGCGCGGAGACCCAGTACTTC | CASSLRTGGAETQYF | TRBJ2-5 | TRBD1 | TRBV7-9 | -
TGTGCCAGCAGCTTGGACTCCGAACGGTACTTC | CASSLDSERYF | TRBJ2-5 | - | TRBV5-6 | few
TGTGCCAGCAGCTTAGTGCAGGGAACAGATACGCAGTATTTT | CASSLVQGTDTQYF | TRBJ2-3 | - | TRBV7-9 | many
TGTGCCAGCAGCCCTTCGACTAGCGGAGAGACAGATACGCAGTATTTT | CASSPSTSGETDTQYF | TRBJ2-3 | TRBD2 | TRBV9 | -
TGTGCCACCAGTGATTTACGGGAGCTGTTTTTT | CATSDLRELFF | TRBJ2-2 | - | TRBV24-1 | few
TGTGCCAGCAGTCTCCGATCTTTAGCGGGGGTGCGTGAGCAGTTCTTC | CASSLRSLAGVREQFF | TRBJ2-1 | TRBD2 | TRBV28 | -
TGCACCAGCTACGCAGGGGGGGACTATGGCTACACCTTC | CTSYAGGDYGYTF | TRBJ1-2 | TRBD1 | TRBV20-1 | -
TGTGCCAGCAGCCTAGTACTAGAGGGGTCGGGGCAGTTCTTC | CASSLVLEGSGQFF | TRBJ2-1 | - | TRBV11-1 | -
TGTGCCAGCAGCCTCCTGGGCTCGGGGAAGAAGGATACGCAGTATTTT | CASSLLGSGKKDTQYF | TRBJ2-3 | - | TRBV14 | many
TGTGCCAGCAGTTTATCGGGGGGACCATACAATGAGCAGTTCTTC | CASSLSGGPYNEQFF | TRBJ2-1 | - | TRBV27 | -
TGTGCCAGCAGTTTTTATTCCCCTGGCCCTCACTCTGGGGCCAACGTCCTGACTTTC | CASSFYSPGPHSGANVLTF | TRBJ2-6 | - | TRBV6-2/TRBV6-3 | -
TGTGCCAGCAGCGTGACTAGCGGGGGGCTCACAGATACGCAGTATTTT | CASSVTSGGLTDTQYF | TRBJ2-3 | TRBD2 | TRBV9 | few
TGTGCCAGCATAAGGCGCCCGGGACAGGGAGCGGGAGAGCAGTACTTC | CASIRRPGQGAGEQYF | TRBJ2-7 | TRBD1 | TRBV6-5 | few
TGTGCCAGCAGCCCAGTTGTGGCAAGATATGGCTACACCTTC | CASSPVVARYGYTF | TRBJ1-2 | - | TRBV7-2 | few
TGTGCCAGCAGCTTAACTGCGGGGGGGCACTACAATGAGCAGTTCTTC | CASSLTAGGHYNEQFF | TRBJ2-1 | TRBD2 | TRBV7-3 | few
TGTGCCAGCAGTGAAGGCGGGGGGGAACAAGAGACCCAGTACTTC | CASSEGGGEQETQYF | TRBJ2-5 | TRBD2 | TRBV6-4 | many